What follows are 16 T cell receptor beta chains derived from one specimen sequenced in a study of T cell changes during pregnancy in multiple sclerosis. The assay was immunoSEQ multiplex PCR, and TCRdb's table has in-frame clones only and misses some. The sample contains about 70,000 clones, around 92% of which appear only once. The material was peripheral blood, obtained before pregnancy. Every receptor here comes from a female donor with multiple sclerosis, enrolled in a pregnancy study.

The chain uses TRBV30 and TRBJ1-2, with no clear D. V was pared by 5 bases and J by 4 bases, with 8 bases between. The CDR3 sequence is 11 residues long. Germline V gene data show CDR1 as GTSNPN and CDR2 as SVGIG (reference sequence). CDR3 coding DNA: TGTGCCTGGGGGGAGTTCTATGGCTACACCTTC. As protein: CAWGEFYGYTF.

This sequence joins TRBV6-6 and TRBJ1-2; 7 bases line up with TRBD1. The V segment lost 6 bases and the J segment 2 bases; nucleotides outside the gene matches: 3. Per the germline V gene, CDR1 is MNHNY and CDR2 is SVGAGI (reference sequence). The CDR3 spans 13 residues. CDR3 in DNA: TGTGCCAGCAGACCGGGACAGAACTATGGCTACACCTTC. Protein product: CASRPGQNYGYTF.

The chain couples TRBV5-6 to TRBJ2-4; D perhaps matches TRBD2 (5 bases). Germline V CDR1 and CDR2: SGHDT, YYEEEE. V was trimmed by 0 bases and J by 11 bases, leaving 9 bases between them. The CDR3 contains 12 residues. This CDR3 is CASSLGGQFQYF. CDR3 coding DNA: TGTGCCAGCAGCTTGGGAGGGCAGTTTCAGTACTTC.

The V and J genes are TRBV9 and TRBJ2-3; TRBD2 matches at 10 bases. This CDR3 spans 15 amino acids. V trimming: 2 bases; J trimming: 4 bases; junction bases outside the gene matches: 4. CDR1 is SGDLS, CDR2 YYNGEE, per germline. The CDR3 reads CASSVGTSAPDTQYF. CDR3 bases: TGTGCCAGCAGCGTCGGGACTAGCGCACCAGATACGCAGTATTTT.

The V and J genes are TRBV19 and TRBJ2-2; 9 bases align to TRBD2. Trimming took 6 bases from V and 8 from J; bases not matched to a gene: 13. CDR1 is LNHDA, CDR2 SQIVND, per germline (reference sequence). The CDR3 loop spans 16 amino acids. Here the CDR3 DNA reads TGTGCCAGTAGCCAGGTGAATAGCGGGAGCTTAGGGGAGCTGTTTTTT. Amino acids: CASSQVNSGSLGELFF.

The chain employs TRBV5-4 and TRBJ2-2, with 14 positions matching TRBD2. The CDR3 contains 17 residues. Losses at the gene ends were 4 bases for V and 6 bases for J; bases not matched to a gene: 8. CDR1 and CDR2 from the germline V gene are SGHNT and YYREEE (reference sequence). The CDR3 nucleotides are TGTGCCAGCAGCCCCGGGACTAGCGGGAGCTTCGCCGGGGAGCTGTTTTTT. It codes for CASSPGTSGSFAGELFF.

The chain employs TRBV13 and TRBJ2-7; TRBD2 might be the D (5 bases). V dropped 4 bases and J dropped 3 bases, with 10 bases sitting between them. The germline V gene has CDR1 PRHDT and CDR2 FYEKMQ (reference sequence). This CDR3 region has 13 residues. In nucleotides, the CDR3 is TGTGCCAGCAGCTCACTCGGGGTCTACGAGCAGTACTTC. Protein sequence: CASSSLGVYEQYF.

For this clone: The same CDR3 also results from other DNA sequences found in this sample. The chain employs TRBV29-1 and TRBJ2-7; the D gene is possibly TRBD2 (5 bases). This CDR3 comprises 13 residues. V was trimmed by 1 base and J by 2 bases, leaving 9 bases between them. Germline V CDR1 and CDR2: SQVTM, ANQGSEA. The DNA of the CDR3 is TGCAGCGTTGAAGGGACTGGAACCTACGAGCAGTACTTC. Residues: CSVEGTGTYEQYF.

Here the CDR3 DNA reads TGTGCTAGTGGTTCCCCGGGACTAGCACAGGAGCAGTACTTC. It encodes CASGSPGLAQEQYF. The rearrangement links TRBV12-5 to TRBJ2-7, with TRBD2 matching 9 bases. There are 14 residues in the CDR3. Per germline, CDR1 LGHNT and CDR2 FRNRAP. J was trimmed by 7 bases and V by 4 bases; bases with no gene match: 8.

The chain joins TRBV5-1 to TRBJ2-7, with 11 positions matching TRBD2. Germline assignment: CDR1 SGHRS and CDR2 YFSETQ. V lost 0 bases and J lost 7; bases outside the gene matches: 15. The CDR3 is 18 amino acids. DNA for the CDR3: TGCGCCAGCAGCTTGGTACAACTAGCGGGAGTAAGAACGGGTGAGCAGTACTTC. As protein: CASSLVQLAGVRTGEQYF.

The rearrangement uses TRBV7-9 and TRBJ1-1; no reliable D call. This CDR3 has 16 residues. Germline assignment: CDR1 SEHNR and CDR2 FQNEAQ (reference sequence). The ends were cut back, 4 bases at V and 0 bases at J, with 15 bases in the middle. CDR3 sequence (DNA): TGTGCCAGCAGCTCGCGTGATCACCGCGTGAACACTGAAGCTTTCTTT. Its translation is CASSSRDHRVNTEAFF.

The chain recombines TRBV18 with TRBJ2-2; D is ambiguous. The V gene's germline CDR1 is KGHSH and CDR2 LQKENI. V was clipped by 3 bases and J by 2 bases, with 13 bases between them. This CDR3 has 16 amino acids. The CDR3 DNA follows: TGTGCCAGCTCACCTCGAGGTCAGATAAACACCGGGGAGCTGTTTTTT. Residues: CASSPRGQINTGELFF.

The V gene is TRBV4-2, the J gene TRBJ1-5; TRBD1 agrees at 8 bases. V was pared by 6 bases and J by 5 bases, with 6 bases of the junction left unmatched. In germline, CDR1 is LGHNA, CDR2 YNFKEQ. CDR3 length: 14 residues. CDR3 amino acids: CASRGRGLHQPQHF. Written as DNA, the CDR3 is TGTGCCAGCAGGGGCAGGGGGCTTCATCAGCCCCAGCATTTT.

The CDR3 sequence is CASSYSRGNGTEAFF. For the CDR3, the DNA is TGTGCCAGCAGTTACTCGCGGGGGAACGGCACTGAAGCTTTCTTT. The chain links TRBV6-6 to TRBJ1-1; the D gene is possibly TRBD1 (5 bases). The CDR3 covers 15 residues. The V end lost 0 bases, the J end lost 4 bases, and 12 bases lay between the germline ends. Germline V lookup: CDR1 MNHNY, CDR2 SVGAGI (reference sequence).

This chain joins TRBV19 and TRBJ2-4, with 7 bases fitting TRBD2. From germline, CDR1 is LNHDA and CDR2 SQIVND (reference sequence). The CDR3 is made up of 18 amino acids. J gave up 3 bases and V 5 bases, and 16 bases lay outside the gene matches. The CDR3, as DNA: TGTGCCAGTAGTCCCGGTTGGAGGGAGGGCCTCGACAAAAACATTCAGTACTTC. Its translation: CASSPGWREGLDKNIQYF.

The rearrangement uses TRBV14 and TRBJ2-7, with TRBD1 as a possible D gene (5 bases). Between the trimmed V and J ends, which lost 6 bases and 2 bases, there was a span of 17 bases. CDR3 length equals 15 residues. Germline V lookup: CDR1 SGHDN, CDR2 FVKESK. This chain's CDR3 is CASRAGSRGTYEQYF. The CDR3 region has the DNA TGTGCCAGCAGAGCAGGTAGTAGGGGAACCTACGAGCAGTACTTC.